The next 32 T cell receptor beta chains were all read from a single sample in a study of beta chain features in type 1 diabetes. Whole-study results and caveats: Patients with Type 1 diabetes showed moderately but significantly shorter TCRB CDR3s in all four CD4+ subsets.

Investigators reverse transcribed all isolated RNA, so they sequenced expressed TCRB transcripts. Measured with immunoSEQ multiplex PCR; TCRdb has only the in-frame clones, and not every one. The table has about 700,000 clones, roughly an eighth seen once. Their specific antigens are unknown. Source material: naive CD4+ T cells from blood. All receptors derive from a man between 18 and 29 years old with type 1 diabetes.

V is TRBV6-5 and J is TRBJ1-2; TRBD1 matches at 8 bases. This CDR3 comprises 14 residues. V was clipped by 6 bases and J by 6 bases; unmatched bases: 9. Germline CDR1 reads MNHEY; CDR2 reads SVGAGI. CDR3 protein: CASSRTTGDDGYTF. In nucleotides, the CDR3 is TGTGCCAGCAGCCGAACGACAGGGGACGATGGCTACACCTTC.

This clone was observed a handful of times. The rearrangement links TRBV6-5 to TRBJ1-2; 9 bases are shared with TRBD1. Germline lookup yields CDR1 MNHEY and CDR2 SVGAGI. V was pared by 6 bases and J by 5 bases, with 7 bases of the junction left unmatched. The CDR3 totals 14 residues. The CDR3 sequence: CASSLQGTGYGYTF. The CDR3 region has the DNA TGTGCCAGCAGCTTACAAGGGACAGGGTATGGCTACACCTTC.

This clone occurred a few times. This CDR3 reads CASSLGADFSTDTQYF. The CDR3 DNA sequence: TGTGCCAGCAGCTTAGGAGCAGACTTTTCTACAGATACGCAGTATTTT. The chain uses TRBV7-2 and TRBJ2-3; D is undetermined. The CDR3 spans 16 residues. Germline CDR1 reads SGHTA; CDR2 reads FQGNSA. The V end was cut by 1 base, the J end by 3 bases, with 14 bases between.

This clone was observed a few times. The V and J genes are TRBV5-1 and TRBJ1-5; 9 nucleotides match TRBD1. Germline values: CDR1 SGHRS, CDR2 YFSETQ. The J segment lost 2 bases and the V segment lost 0 bases, leaving 6 bases of the junction unmatched. The CDR3 contains 17 residues. The CDR3 DNA reads TGCGCCAGCAGCTTGGGACAGGGGGATCTGGGCAATCAGCCCCAGCATTTT. This sequence encodes CASSLGQGDLGNQPQHF.

The rearrangement links TRBV14 to TRBJ2-3, with 8 bases matching TRBD2. This CDR3 contains 16 residues. After removal of 0 bases from V and 5 bases from J, the junction contained 7 bases not matched to a gene. From germline, CDR1 is SGHDN and CDR2 FVKESK. The CDR3 loop reads CASSQDGAGVRDTQYF. The DNA of the CDR3 is TGTGCCAGCAGCCAAGACGGAGCGGGGGTACGAGATACGCAGTATTTT.

This clone was detected a few times. The chain is built from TRBV18 and TRBJ2-1, with 7 positions matching TRBD2. The germline V gene has CDR1 KGHSH and CDR2 LQKENI. The junction had 6 bases not matched to a gene; V was cut back by 1 base and J by 3 bases. CDR3 length: 16 residues. The CDR3 region has the DNA TGTGCCAGCTCACCACAGGGCCGCGGGGGCTACAATGAGCAGTTCTTC. It encodes CASSPQGRGGYNEQFF.

The rearrangement joins TRBV2 to TRBJ2-7, with 7 bases matching TRBD1. The length of the CDR3 is 15 residues. Germline V lookup: CDR1 SNHLY, CDR2 FYNNEI. Trimming removed 0 bases from V and 1 base from J; junction bases left unmatched: 3. In DNA form, the CDR3 reads TGTGCCAGCAGTGAAGCCGGACAGGTTTCCTACGAGCAGTACTTC. Translation: CASSEAGQVSYEQYF.

CDR3 residues: CASSLRGEAGANVLTF. The CDR3 nucleotides read TGTGCCAGCAGTTTACGGGGTGAGGCTGGGGCCAACGTCCTGACTTTC. V gene TRBV27 combines with J gene TRBJ2-6, with D possibly TRBD2 on 5 matching bases. CDR1 and CDR2 from the germline V gene are MNHEY and SMNVEV (reference sequence). The CDR3 contains 16 residues. V dropped 2 bases and J dropped 2 bases, with 10 bases sitting between them.

This chain connects TRBV10-3 to TRBJ2-2, with TRBD2 matching over 9 bases. Germline V gene lookup returns CDR1 ENHRY and CDR2 SYGVKD. The V and J ends lost 7 bases and 4 bases, in that order; junction bases with no gene match: 4. The CDR3 consists of 14 residues. CDR3 bases: TGTGCCATCACTGCTAGCGGGGTCACCGGGGAGCTGTTTTTT. It specifies CAITASGVTGELFF.

V gene TRBV13 combines with J gene TRBJ1-2; D uncertain. Trimming stripped 5 bases from V and 7 bases from J, with 14 bases between. CDR1 is PRHDT, CDR2 FYEKMQ, per germline (reference sequence). The CDR3 contains 13 residues. DNA for the CDR3: TGTGCCAGCAGCCCCTTTCGCTCTGGTGGCTACACCTTC. Translating it yields CASSPFRSGGYTF.

The rearrangement links TRBV6-1 to TRBJ1-2; D gene ambiguous. V lost 4 bases and J 8 bases, leaving 11 bases between the germline ends. The CDR3 covers 12 residues. Germline V gene lookup returns CDR1 MNHNS and CDR2 SASEGT. Here the CDR3 reads CASSGGTDGYTF. As DNA, the CDR3 is TGTGCCAGCAGTGGCGGCACGGACGGCTACACCTTC.

The rearrangement uses TRBV5-1 and TRBJ1-1, with TRBD1 identical over 8 bases. Germline V gene data show CDR1 as SGHRS and CDR2 as YFSETQ. The CDR3 is 16 amino acids. J lost 1 base, V lost 0 bases, and 5 bases had no gene match. This CDR3 reads CASSLEGTGENTEAFF. The CDR3 coding sequence is TGCGCCAGCAGCTTGGAAGGGACAGGAGAGAACACTGAAGCTTTCTTT. The variable domain in full, with the rest retrieved from reference TRBV5-1 and TRBJ1-1, is KAGVTQTPRYLIKTRGQQVTLSCSPISGHRSVSWYQQTPGQGLQFLFEYFSETQRNKGNFPGRFSGRQFSNSRSEMNVSTLELGDSALYLCASSLEGTGENTEAFFGQGTRLTVV.

V gene TRBV10-3 combines with J gene TRBJ2-5; D unresolved. Germline loops: CDR1 ENHRY, CDR2 SYGVKD. This CDR3 has 13 residues. V lost 3 bases, J lost 3 bases, and 8 bases lay in between. The CDR3 bases are TGTGCCATCAGTGATATAAGGGAAGAGACCCAGTACTTC. Translating it yields CAISDIREETQYF.

The rearrangement links TRBV4-1 to TRBJ1-6, with D perhaps matching TRBD1 (5 bases). In germline, CDR1 is MGHRA, CDR2 YSYEKL. V was shortened by 2 bases and J by 9 bases, with 17 bases between the two germline ends. The CDR3 totals 16 residues. CDR3 residues: CASSQQDRPLGSPLHF. DNA for the CDR3: TGCGCCAGCAGCCAACAAGACAGACCATTGGGTTCACCCCTCCACTTT.

The V and J genes are TRBV10-1 and TRBJ2-1, with unresolved D. Germline loops: CDR1 WNHNN, CDR2 SYGVQD (reference sequence). This CDR3 spans 14 amino acids. With 0 bases removed from V and 5 bases from J, the gap between germline ends came to 8 bases. Here the CDR3 reads CASSESGSDNEQFF. CDR3 coding DNA: TGCGCCAGCAGTGAGTCGGGTTCTGACAATGAGCAGTTCTTC.

The chain uses TRBV11-1 and TRBJ2-2; maybe TRBD1 (6 bases). Germline lookup yields CDR1 SGHAT and CDR2 FQDESV (reference sequence). V lost 0 bases, J lost 6 bases, and 11 bases lay in between. The CDR3 runs to 15 residues. The CDR3 region is CASSLAQGRAGELFF. The CDR3 nucleotides read TGTGCCAGCAGCTTAGCGCAGGGGAGAGCCGGGGAGCTGTTTTTT.

The chain links TRBV15 to TRBJ1-3; D may be TRBD1 (6 bases). In germline, CDR1 is LNHNV, CDR2 YYDKDF (reference sequence). Deletions cut 5 bases from V and 0 bases from J, with 11 bases between. The length of the CDR3 is 15 residues. CDR3 bases: TGTGCCACCAGCCAGGACAGATACTCTGGAAACACCATATATTTT. It encodes CATSQDRYSGNTIYF.

In its sample, this clone was seen a few times. This specimen includes other DNA sequences encoding the same CDR3. The CDR3 loop is CASSVAGNTEAFF. The CDR3 DNA is TGTGCCAGCAGCGTGGCAGGGAACACTGAAGCTTTCTTT. The chain has TRBV9 and TRBJ1-1, with unresolved D. Trimming shortened V by 2 bases and J by 1 base, and 6 bases separated the two germline ends. Germline V gives CDR1 SGDLS, CDR2 YYNGEE. The CDR3 is made up of 13 amino acids.

The CDR3, as DNA: TGTGCCAGCAGCGTAGGAGGCACTCAGGGGGTCTACTATGGCTACACCTTC. Protein sequence: CASSVGGTQGVYYGYTF. The genes are TRBV9 and TRBJ1-2; 7 nucleotides match TRBD1. The germline CDR1 and CDR2 sequences are SGDLS and YYNGEE. V shed 0 bases, J shed 3 bases, and the junction held 11 bases outside the gene matches. This CDR3 is built from 17 residues.

The chain uses TRBV7-2 and TRBJ2-2; D possibly corresponds to TRBD1 (5 bases). CDR3 length: 16 amino acids. V gave up 5 bases and J gave up 0 bases, with 13 bases separating them. The germline V gene encodes CDR1 SGHTA and CDR2 FQGNSA. CDR3 sequence reads: CASSLQDPSNTGELFF. The CDR3 bases are TGTGCCAGCAGCCTACAGGATCCTTCGAACACCGGGGAGCTGTTTTTT.

The CDR3 sequence: CASSLGQGVSGYTF. The CDR3 DNA sequence: TGTGCCAGCAGCTTAGGCCAAGGGGTATCTGGCTACACCTTC. The J gene is TRBJ1-2, the V gene TRBV13; D is possibly TRBD1 (5 bases). The CDR3 sequence is 14 residues long. V was cut by 0 bases and J by 7 bases, with 12 bases left in between. The V gene's germline CDR1 is PRHDT and CDR2 FYEKMQ (reference sequence).

This clone was counted a few times. The chain links TRBV29-1 to TRBJ2-6; unclear D gene. CDR1 SQVTM and CDR2 ANQGSEA come from the germline V gene. There are 14 residues in the CDR3. Trimming took 5 bases from V and 0 from J, leaving 8 bases between them. Here the CDR3 reads CSVLESSGANVLTF. Here the CDR3 DNA reads TGCAGCGTTCTGGAGAGCTCTGGGGCCAACGTCCTGACTTTC.

The chain employs TRBV19 and TRBJ1-1; D is perhaps TRBD1 (6 bases). CDR1 and CDR2 (germline): LNHDA, SQIVND (reference sequence). Trimming cost V 7 bases and J 0 bases, with 18 bases left between them. The CDR3 totals 16 residues. The CDR3 region is CASTDWAGAMNTEAFF. The CDR3, as DNA: TGTGCCAGTACCGACTGGGCAGGGGCTATGAACACTGAAGCTTTCTTT.

This rearrangement joins TRBV7-9 to TRBJ1-2; 8 bases line up with TRBD1. V shed 6 bases and J 5 bases; nucleotides not matched to a gene: 5. Looked up from germline, CDR1 is SEHNR and CDR2 is FQNEAQ (reference sequence). The CDR3 has 13 residues. The CDR3 is CASRTGVGYGYTF. The CDR3 DNA reads as TGTGCCAGCAGGACAGGGGTCGGGTATGGCTACACCTTC.

The V call is TRBV30, the J call TRBJ2-7; tentatively, D is TRBD2 (6 bases). The CDR3 runs 13 residues. Deletions cut 0 bases from V and 3 bases from J, with 9 bases between. Germline CDR1 and CDR2: GTSNPN and SVGIG (reference sequence). The CDR3 sequence: CAWSVGDFYEQYF. The CDR3 DNA follows: TGTGCCTGGAGTGTCGGGGACTTCTACGAGCAGTACTTC.

V and J are TRBV28 and TRBJ2-7, with no clear D. Germline V gene data show CDR1 as MDHEN and CDR2 as SYDVKM. The CDR3 spans 13 residues. Trimming shortened V by 6 bases and J by 1 base, and 10 bases separated the two germline ends. The CDR3 is CASSLRDSYEQYF. The DNA for the CDR3 is TGTGCCAGCAGCCTCCGAGATTCCTACGAGCAGTACTTC.

The V and J genes are TRBV5-4 and TRBJ2-3; D possibly corresponds to TRBD2 (6 bases). The germline V gene has CDR1 SGHNT and CDR2 YYREEE (reference sequence). This CDR3 region has 16 residues. Trimming removed 0 bases at V and 4 bases at J, with 15 bases between. CDR3 loop: CASSLDPGVGPDTQYF. The CDR3 DNA is TGTGCCAGCAGCTTGGACCCGGGGGTGGGGCCAGATACGCAGTATTTT.

This chain connects TRBV30 to TRBJ2-5, with D unresolved. Trimming left V 6 bases short and J 5 bases short, with 10 bases between. This CDR3 is 11 amino acids long. The V gene's germline CDR1 is GTSNPN and CDR2 SVGIG (reference sequence). Here the CDR3 DNA reads TGTGCCTGTGAAGGTGGGGAGACCCAGTACTTC. Protein product: CACEGGETQYF. Supplemented by reference TRBV30 and TRBJ2-5, the full variable domain reads SQTIHQWPATLVQPVGSPLSLECTVEGTSNPNLYWYRQAAGRGLQLLFYSVGIGQISSEVPQNLSASRPQDRQFILSSKKLLLSDSGFYLCACEGGETQYFGPGTRLLVL.

The chain is built from TRBV23-1 and TRBJ1-2, with D perhaps matching TRBD1 (6 bases). TRBV23-1 is an ORF, with its function uncertain. The germline V and J ends were trimmed by 0 bases and 4 bases, with 21 bases remaining between them. The CDR3 length is 18 residues. DNA of the CDR3: TGCGCCAGCAGTCAATCTCTCAGGGGTCCAACTCCTGGCTATGGCTACACCTTC. Residues: CASSQSLRGPTPGYGYTF.

This clone was detected only a few times. The chain employs TRBV14 and TRBJ2-5; D is uncertain. Germline CDR1 is SGHDN and CDR2 is FVKESK. The length of the CDR3 is 13 residues. The V end lost 3 bases, the J end lost 5 bases, and 10 bases lay between the germline ends. The CDR3 loop reads CASSHLLAETQYF. The CDR3 DNA reads TGTGCCAGCAGCCACCTACTTGCCGAGACCCAGTACTTC.

This chain links TRBV5-1 with TRBJ2-2; D unclear. The CDR3 totals 14 residues. The V and J ends lost 4 bases and 3 bases respectively, with 10 bases between them. Looked up from germline, CDR1 is SGHRS and CDR2 is YFSETQ. CDR3 sequence reads: CASSKASDTGELFF. DNA of the CDR3: TGCGCCAGCAGCAAAGCCAGTGACACCGGGGAGCTGTTTTTT.

The J gene is TRBJ1-1, the V gene TRBV30, with no clear D. Germline CDR1 is GTSNPN and CDR2 is SVGIG (reference sequence). V lost 4 bases and J 0 bases, leaving 12 bases between the germline ends. The CDR3 runs 14 residues. The CDR3 sequence is CAWIGITLNTEAFF. CDR3 sequence (DNA): TGTGCCTGGATCGGGATAACCTTGAACACTGAAGCTTTCTTT.